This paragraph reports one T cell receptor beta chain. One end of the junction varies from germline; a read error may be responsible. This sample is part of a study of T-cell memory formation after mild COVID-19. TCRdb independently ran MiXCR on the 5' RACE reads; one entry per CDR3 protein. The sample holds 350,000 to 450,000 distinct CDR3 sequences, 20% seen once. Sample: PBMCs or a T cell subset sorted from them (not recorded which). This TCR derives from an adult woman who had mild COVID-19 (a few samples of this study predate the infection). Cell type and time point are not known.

The DNA for the CDR3 is TGTGCCAGCAGCTTAGCGGGATTTGGCAGACAGCCCCTCCCTGCCTTC. Its translation is CASSLAGFGRQPLPAF. The chain links TRBV7-2 to TRBJ2-1; possibly TRBD1 for D (5 bases). CDR1 is SGHTA, CDR2 FQGNSA, per germline. The CDR3 runs to 16 residues. Full variable domain (remainder filled in from reference TRBV7-2 and TRBJ2-1): GAGVSQSPSNKVTEKGKDVELRCDPISGHTALYWYRQSLGQGLEFLIYFQGNSAPDKSGLPSDRFSAERTGGSVSTLTIQRTQQEDSAVYLCASSLAGFGRQPLPAFGPGTRLTVL.